This passage covers 25 T cell receptor beta chains from one sample sequenced in a study of control samples from healthy donors and cancer patients. The data were produced by immunoSEQ multiplex PCR, yet TCRdb's version contains in-frame clones alone and is incomplete. The sample includes 130,000 to 150,000 clones, 90% to 95% of them seen just once. Material for sequencing was PBMCs. The receptor source for this set is a man aged 55 to 70 with colorectal cancer.

This clone was seen just once. This chain connects TRBV7-9 to TRBJ1-3; 7 positions agree with TRBD1. This CDR3 contains 19 residues. Trimming cost V 4 bases and J 2 bases; bases outside gene matches: 17. Germline loops: CDR1 SEHNR, CDR2 FQNEAQ (reference sequence). CDR3 nucleotides: TGTGCCAGCAGCTCGTTCATAGGGGGCCTAGAGGGGACTGGAAACACCATATATTTT. This sequence encodes CASSSFIGGLEGTGNTIYF.

The J gene is TRBJ1-1, the V gene TRBV19; D is perhaps TRBD1 (6 bases). CDR1 and CDR2 (germline): LNHDA, SQIVND (reference sequence). Trimming shortened V by 5 bases and J by 0 bases, and 10 bases separated the two germline ends. This CDR3 spans 14 amino acids. CDR3 amino acids: CASSPQGLNTEAFF. CDR3 sequence (DNA): TGTGCCAGTAGTCCACAGGGATTGAACACTGAAGCTTTCTTT.

The table lists this clone with a count of one. The chain recombines TRBV12-5 with TRBJ1-1; the match to TRBD1 covers 7 bases. The length of the CDR3 is 16 residues. V trimming: 2 bases; J trimming: 4 bases; junction bases outside the gene matches: 10. CDR1 and CDR2 (germline): LGHNT, FRNRAP. CDR3 amino acids: CASGLFSTGRSTEAFF. The CDR3 bases are TGTGCTAGTGGTTTGTTCTCGACAGGGAGGTCCACTGAAGCTTTCTTT.

This clone was seen once. The V call is TRBV27, the J call TRBJ2-7, with 12 positions matching TRBD1. CDR3 length: 15 residues. V gave up 5 bases and J gave up 0 bases; unmatched junction bases: 2. Per the germline V gene, CDR1 is MNHEY and CDR2 is SMNVEV (reference sequence). The CDR3 coding sequence is TGTGCCAGCAGTCAGGGACAGGGGGCCTCCTACGAGCAGTACTTC. This translates into CASSQGQGASYEQYF.

This clone showed up just once. The sample holds other DNA sequences that translate to the same CDR3. The V and J genes are TRBV24-1 and TRBJ2-1; D could derive from TRBD1 or TRBD2 (5 bases each). V dropped 9 bases and J dropped 4 bases, with 12 bases sitting between them. CDR3 length: 13 residues. Germline V gene data show CDR1 as KGHDR and CDR2 as SFDVKD. For the CDR3, the DNA is TGTGCCACCTCCCGGGACGGATACAATGAGCAGTTCTTC. As protein: CATSRDGYNEQFF.

The CDR3 sequence: CASSSLAGGTDTQYF. The CDR3 region has the DNA TGTGCCAGCAGCTCACTAGCGGGGGGCACAGATACGCAGTATTTT. The chain combines TRBV13 with TRBJ2-3, with TRBD2 matching 11 bases. The ends lost 4 bases at V and 1 base at J; junction bases unmatched: 1. Per germline, CDR1 PRHDT and CDR2 FYEKMQ (reference sequence). The CDR3 consists of 15 residues.

The genes are TRBV6-1 and TRBJ2-7, with 10 bases matching TRBD2. CDR3 size: 16 residues. Unmatched junction bases numbered 8, after V lost 2 bases and J lost 4 bases. Germline V gene lookup returns CDR1 MNHNS and CDR2 SASEGT. In DNA, the CDR3 is TGTGCCAGCAGTGAATCCTGGCTAGCGGGGGTTTACGAGCAGTACTTC. Translation gives CASSESWLAGVYEQYF.

The J gene is TRBJ1-2, the V gene TRBV6-1, with D unclear. Germline-derived CDR1 and CDR2 are MNHNS and SASEGT. The CDR3 runs 14 residues. V lost 3 bases, J lost 3 bases, and 11 bases lay in between. The DNA of the CDR3 is TGTGCCAGCAGTGAGCGGCCGCGGGACTATGGCTACACCTTC. Translated, it gives CASSERPRDYGYTF.

This clone has only one observation. This chain joins TRBV2 and TRBJ1-2; 8 positions agree with TRBD1. The V gene's germline CDR1 is SNHLY and CDR2 FYNNEI. J lost 2 bases, V lost 6 bases, and 2 bases had no gene match. This CDR3 has 13 amino acids. The CDR3 sequence: CASSRTGNYGYTF. The CDR3 coding sequence is TGTGCCAGCAGCAGGACAGGGAACTATGGCTACACCTTC.

The V gene is TRBV29-1, the J gene TRBJ1-3, with D maybe TRBD1 (6 bases). Per the germline V gene, CDR1 is SQVTM and CDR2 is ANQGSEA. The CDR3 consists of 14 residues. Trimming pared 7 bases from V and 0 bases from J, leaving 13 bases between. The CDR3 here is CSGRDTFSGNTIYF. CDR3 DNA sequence: TGCAGCGGACGGGACACATTCTCTGGAAACACCATATATTTT.

The gene calls are TRBV7-9 and TRBJ1-4; D unresolved. The V gene's germline CDR1 is SEHNR and CDR2 FQNEAQ (reference sequence). Trimming shortened V by 1 base and J by 6 bases, and 18 bases separated the two germline ends. The CDR3 is 17 amino acids. The CDR3 loop reads CASSLVGWRERDEKLFF. The CDR3 DNA is TGTGCCAGCAGCTTAGTTGGTTGGAGGGAACGGGATGAAAAACTGTTTTTT.

As for this clone: The same CDR3 is also encoded by other DNA sequences in this sample. This chain connects TRBV5-1 to TRBJ2-5; D gene ambiguous. Germline V gene lookup returns CDR1 SGHRS and CDR2 YFSETQ. The CDR3 is 11 amino acids. The germline V and J ends were trimmed by 2 bases and 3 bases, with 2 bases remaining between them. The CDR3 loop reads CASSFEETQYF. The CDR3 DNA sequence: TGCGCCAGCAGCTTTGAAGAGACCCAGTACTTC.

The rearrangement uses TRBV5-1 and TRBJ1-3; D ambiguous. The V and J ends lost 4 bases and 4 bases respectively, with 6 bases between them. The CDR3 extends over 12 amino acids. Germline loops: CDR1 SGHRS, CDR2 YFSETQ. This chain's CDR3 is CASSPEGNTIYF. CDR3 DNA: TGCGCCAGCAGCCCCGAGGGAAACACCATATATTTT. Drawing the rest from reference TRBV5-1 and TRBJ1-3, the complete variable domain is KAGVTQTPRYLIKTRGQQVTLSCSPISGHRSVSWYQQTPGQGLQFLFEYFSETQRNKGNFPGRFSGRQFSNSRSEMNVSTLELGDSALYLCASSPEGNTIYFGEGSWLTVV.

J is TRBJ2-1 and V is TRBV5-1; D is perhaps TRBD2 (5 bases). In germline, CDR1 is SGHRS, CDR2 YFSETQ. V lost 0 bases and J lost 4, with 11 bases in between. This CDR3 region has 15 residues. This CDR3 reads CASSLGPGSYNEQFF. The DNA of the CDR3 is TGCGCCAGCAGCTTGGGGCCGGGATCTTACAATGAGCAGTTCTTC.

V is TRBV5-1 and J is TRBJ1-2; D is unclear. Germline V gene sequence: CDR1 SGHRS, CDR2 YFSETQ. The CDR3 has 14 amino acids. V lost 4 bases, J lost 1 base, and 11 bases lay in between. The CDR3 loop is CASSPGIFNYGYTF. Written as DNA, the CDR3 is TGCGCCAGCAGCCCGGGGATTTTTAACTATGGCTACACCTTC.

In this sample, this clone turned up once. The chain combines TRBV2 with TRBJ1-2, with 9 nucleotides matching TRBD1. Germline CDR1 reads SNHLY; CDR2 reads FYNNEI. Trimming removed 7 bases from V and 7 bases from J; junction bases left unmatched: 10. This CDR3 spans 14 amino acids. CDR3 region: CASNRQGGGGGYTF. The DNA of the CDR3 is TGTGCCAGCAATCGACAGGGGGGAGGAGGTGGCTACACCTTC.

The CDR3 loop is CASSVDVNYGYTF. In DNA, the CDR3 is TGCGCCAGCAGCGTGGACGTAAACTATGGCTACACCTTC. The chain recombines TRBV5-1 with TRBJ1-2; D uncertain. V lost 4 bases to trimming and J lost 2 bases, with 9 bases between them. CDR1 and CDR2 from the germline V gene are SGHRS and YFSETQ. The CDR3 is 13 residues long.

This chain connects TRBV9 to TRBJ1-1; tentative D call: TRBD1 (5 bases). Trimming took off 2 bases at V and 4 bases at J, with 15 bases between the two ends. The CDR3 consists of 15 residues. Per germline, CDR1 SGDLS and CDR2 YYNGEE. The CDR3 loop reads CASSVETGETTEAFF. The CDR3 DNA follows: TGTGCCAGCAGCGTTGAAACGGGGGAGACCACTGAAGCTTTCTTT.

The chain has TRBV5-1 and TRBJ2-7, with 9 positions matching TRBD2. With V trimmed by 0 bases and J by 3 bases, 4 bases remained unmatched. The length of the CDR3 is 15 residues. CDR1 is SGHRS, CDR2 YFSETQ, per germline. The CDR3 protein is CASSLATSGFYEQYF. Written as DNA, the CDR3 is TGCGCCAGCAGCTTGGCGACTAGCGGATTCTACGAGCAGTACTTC.

V is TRBV9 and J is TRBJ2-2; D could derive from TRBD1 or TRBD2 (6 bases each). The CDR3 loop spans 18 amino acids. The germline V and J ends were trimmed by 4 bases and 3 bases, with 22 bases remaining between them. Germline V gene data show CDR1 as SGDLS and CDR2 as YYNGEE. The CDR3 bases are TGTGCCAGCAGCACACCAGGGGACTTTGGCACGGACACCGGGGAGCTGTTTTTT. Encoded protein: CASSTPGDFGTDTGELFF.

The chain joins TRBV6-6 to TRBJ1-2, with D perhaps matching TRBD1 (6 bases). V was pared by 2 bases and J by 6 bases, with 19 bases between. The CDR3 loop spans 16 amino acids. CDR1 MNHNY and CDR2 SVGAGI come from the germline V gene (reference sequence). The CDR3 spells CASSYRGQGKGNGYTF. For the CDR3, the DNA is TGTGCCAGCAGTTACAGAGGGCAGGGGAAGGGAAATGGCTACACCTTC.

The J gene is TRBJ1-2, the V gene TRBV24-1; D not certain. The germline CDR1 and CDR2 sequences are KGHDR and SFDVKD. The CDR3 covers 14 residues. V lost 9 bases and J 5 bases, leaving 18 bases between the germline ends. CDR3 protein: CATAWEGRTYGYTF. In nucleotides, the CDR3 is TGTGCCACCGCGTGGGAGGGTCGTACTTATGGCTACACCTTC.

To note about this clone: One end of the junction fails to match germline, which may point to a read error. The rearrangement joins TRBV19 to TRBJ2-1; 11 nucleotides match TRBD2. The CDR3 consists of 12 residues. From germline, CDR1 is LNHDA and CDR2 SQIVND (reference sequence). This chain's CDR3 is CASSISGGVPVF. CDR3 bases: TGTGCCAGTAGTATTAGCGGGGGGGTTCCGGTCTTC.

CDR3 sequence: CASSPRLAGGAYEQYF. The CDR3 DNA sequence: TGTGCCAGCAGTCCCCGTTTGGCGGGGGGGGCCTACGAGCAGTACTTC. The rearrangement joins TRBV3-1 (or the pseudogene TRBV3-2) to TRBJ2-7, with TRBD2 matching over 9 bases. CDR1 is LGHDT and CDR2 is YNNKEL in the germline V gene (reference sequence). J gave up 2 bases and V 6 bases, and 11 bases lay outside the gene matches. The CDR3 totals 16 residues.

The gene calls are TRBV12-3 or TRBV12-4 and TRBJ2-7; D is ambiguous. The V end was cut by 2 bases, the J end by 2 bases, with 7 bases between. The CDR3 has 13 residues. As DNA, the CDR3 is TGTGCCAGCAGTTTACGCAGGACCTACGAGCAGTACTTC. Protein product: CASSLRRTYEQYF.